This section outlines one TCR beta chain sequence together with its context. The data derive from a study of blood T cell repertoires in COVID-19. The wider study: In each case, the material was cDNA or gDNA derived from T cells, B-cell-depleted T cells, or PBMCs.

Original handling: Scientists estimated how many nucleated cells there were by amplifying reference gene primers. Produced via immunoSEQ multiplex PCR; TCRdb's table is partial and in-frame only. Clone size and V and J calls were adopted from that table, with D and trimming inferred from the DNA. This table has more than 110,000 clones, about 89% appearing once. Specimen: peripheral blood. This receptor was identified in a man in his 60s with active or convalescent COVID-19.

The CDR3 is CASSVVRYNEQFF. CDR3 DNA: TGTGCCAGCAGTGTTGTGCGCTACAATGAGCAGTTCTTC. This chain joins TRBV2 and TRBJ2-1; no definite D call. This CDR3 has 13 amino acids. In germline, CDR1 is SNHLY, CDR2 FYNNEI. The V end was cut by 4 bases, the J end by 3 bases, with 7 bases between. The variable domain in full, completed from reference TRBV2 and TRBJ2-1, reads EPEVTQTPSHQVTQMGQEVILRCVPISNHLYFYWYRQILGQKVEFLVSFYNNEISEKSEIFDDQFSVERPDGSNFTLKIRSTKLEDSAMYFCASSVVRYNEQFFGPGTRLTVL.